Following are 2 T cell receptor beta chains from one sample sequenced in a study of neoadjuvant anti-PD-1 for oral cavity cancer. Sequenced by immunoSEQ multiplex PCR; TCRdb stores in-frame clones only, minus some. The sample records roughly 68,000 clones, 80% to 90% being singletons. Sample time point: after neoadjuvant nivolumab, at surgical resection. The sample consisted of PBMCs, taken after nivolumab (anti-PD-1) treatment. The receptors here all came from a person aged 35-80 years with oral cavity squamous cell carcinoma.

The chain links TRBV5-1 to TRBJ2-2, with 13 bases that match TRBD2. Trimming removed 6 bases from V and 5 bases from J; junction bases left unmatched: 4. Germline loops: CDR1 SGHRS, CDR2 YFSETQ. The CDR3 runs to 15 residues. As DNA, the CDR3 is TGCGCCAGCACCCAGACTAGCGGGGGGACCGGGGAGCTGTTTTTT. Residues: CASTQTSGGTGELFF.

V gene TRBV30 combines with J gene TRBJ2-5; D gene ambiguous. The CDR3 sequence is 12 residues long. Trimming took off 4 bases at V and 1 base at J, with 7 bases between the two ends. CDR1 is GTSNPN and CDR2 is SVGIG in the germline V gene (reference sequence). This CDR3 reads CAWTPGQETQYF. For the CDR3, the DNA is TGTGCCTGGACCCCTGGCCAAGAGACCCAGTACTTC.